Below, 30 T cell receptor beta chains from the same sample are listed, as sequenced in a study of blood T cell repertoires in COVID-19 (dated by TCRdb to the early 2020s). The protocol used for the library was the immunoSEQ multiplex PCR assay. What TCRdb holds here is the immuneACCESS table cut down to in-frame rearrangements. Part of the clones is not present; checked against another copy, under half of the missing clones reflect an unresolved V gene, and the others are unexplained. The sample yields about 82,000 clones; about 80% were counted once. Jointly, the top ten make up more than 10% of the sample. The sample comprised peripheral blood. All receptors come from a middle-aged woman with active or convalescent COVID-19.

The chain combines TRBV28 with TRBJ2-1; 9 bases are shared with TRBD2. Germline loops: CDR1 MDHEN, CDR2 SYDVKM. The CDR3 extends over 16 amino acids. V lost 6 bases to trimming and J lost 9 bases; unmatched junction nucleotides: 15. For the CDR3, the DNA is TGTGCCAGCAGGTACATAGCGGGAGACCCTATCGGTGAGCAGTTCTTC. Protein: CASRYIAGDPIGEQFF.

The CDR3 here is CASSDRDRVTGELFF. In DNA, the CDR3 is TGCGCCAGCTCAGACCGGGACAGGGTCACCGGGGAGCTGTTTTTT. The chain is built from TRBV10-1 and TRBJ2-2, with TRBD1 matching over 9 bases. V lost 8 bases and J lost 4; bases outside the gene matches: 8. Germline CDR1 WNHNN, CDR2 SYGVQD (reference sequence). The CDR3 runs 15 residues.

The V and J genes are TRBV4-2 and TRBJ2-1, with a weak D call TRBD2 (6 bases). CDR3 length equals 16 residues. Germline V gives CDR1 LGHNA, CDR2 YNFKEQ. Trimming stripped 1 base from V and 0 bases from J, with 10 bases between. CDR3 sequence: CASSQVSGSSYNEQFF. The CDR3 DNA sequence: TGTGCCAGCAGCCAAGTGTCCGGGAGCTCCTACAATGAGCAGTTCTTC.

The gene calls are TRBV4-2 and TRBJ2-3; tentatively, D is TRBD2 (7 bases). The V end lost 1 base, the J end lost 5 bases, and 16 bases lay between the germline ends. CDR1 LGHNA and CDR2 YNFKEQ come from the germline V gene. This CDR3 contains 16 residues. CDR3 protein: CASSQGWGGPGDTQYF. DNA for the CDR3: TGTGCCAGCAGCCAAGGGTGGGGGGGCCCTGGAGATACGCAGTATTTT.

In its sample, this clone was seen once. The V call is TRBV28, the J call TRBJ2-5, with D perhaps TRBD1 (5 bases). With 4 bases removed from V and 4 bases from J, the gap between germline ends came to 7 bases. The CDR3 loop spans 12 amino acids. Germline CDR1 reads MDHEN; CDR2 reads SYDVKM. DNA for the CDR3: TGTGCCAGCAGTTCGACAGTAGAGACCCAGTACTTC. It translates to CASSSTVETQYF.

This chain connects TRBV5-6 to TRBJ2-2; D perhaps matches TRBD1 (5 bases). CDR3 size: 16 residues. CDR1 is SGHDT and CDR2 is YYEEEE in the germline V gene. V was shortened by 1 base and J by 1 base, with 11 bases between the two germline ends. The CDR3 sequence: CASSLLGLKNTGELFF. The DNA for the CDR3 is TGTGCCAGCAGCTTGTTGGGGCTAAAGAACACCGGGGAGCTGTTTTTT.

V is TRBV27 and J is TRBJ2-3, with D perhaps TRBD1 (7 bases). CDR3 length equals 13 residues. CDR1 and CDR2 (germline): MNHEY, SMNVEV (reference sequence). V gave up 7 bases and J gave up 6 bases, with 14 bases separating them. The CDR3 sequence is CASTRAGGDTQYF. The CDR3, as DNA: TGTGCCAGCACCCGCGCAGGGGGGGATACGCAGTATTTT.

The chain uses TRBV3-1 (or the pseudogene TRBV3-2) and TRBJ1-2; 9 positions agree with TRBD1. V gave up 2 bases and J gave up 3 bases; unmatched junction bases: 7. This CDR3 is 16 amino acids long. Germline CDR1 and CDR2: LGHDT and YNNKEL (reference sequence). This CDR3 reads CASSQYRTGDYYGYTF. The CDR3, as DNA: TGTGCCAGCAGCCAATACAGGACAGGGGATTACTATGGCTACACCTTC.

V is TRBV28 and J is TRBJ1-4; D is unresolved. This CDR3 region has 14 residues. Trimming pared 7 bases from V and 7 bases from J, leaving 16 bases between. The germline V gene encodes CDR1 MDHEN and CDR2 SYDVKM. The CDR3 region is CASISPGWGEKLFF. The CDR3 DNA follows: TGTGCCAGCATCTCTCCGGGGTGGGGTGAAAAACTGTTTTTT.

The chain links TRBV10-2 to TRBJ1-5; 9 bases match TRBD1. Germline V gene data show CDR1 as WSHSY and CDR2 as SAAADI. Germline trimming cut 8 bases from V and 6 bases from J; bases unmatched to any gene: 2. The CDR3 is 12 residues long. The chain's CDR3 is CASRQGVQPQHF. The CDR3 DNA sequence: TGCGCCAGCCGACAGGGGGTTCAGCCCCAGCATTTT.

The chain recombines TRBV9 with TRBJ1-1; D gene ambiguous. Trimming took 1 base from V and 1 from J, leaving 5 bases between them. CDR3 length: 13 amino acids. The germline V gene encodes CDR1 SGDLS and CDR2 YYNGEE. CDR3 coding DNA: TGTGCCAGCAGCGTATCACAGAACACTGAAGCTTTCTTT. Its protein product is CASSVSQNTEAFF.

The chain recombines TRBV5-4 with TRBJ1-2; 8 positions match TRBD1. This CDR3 has 17 amino acids. The V gene end was trimmed by 5 bases and the J gene end by 4 bases; junction bases not matched to a gene: 16. Germline loops: CDR1 SGHNT, CDR2 YYREEE (reference sequence). The CDR3 protein is CASRGGTPQGAGYGYTF. The CDR3 DNA is TGTGCCAGCAGGGGAGGGACGCCTCAGGGGGCCGGCTATGGCTACACCTTC.

The chain has TRBV30 and TRBJ2-7; 8 bases match TRBD1. CDR1 is GTSNPN and CDR2 is SVGIG in the germline V gene (reference sequence). CDR3 size: 13 residues. The V gene end was trimmed by 2 bases and the J gene end by 0 bases; junction bases not matched to a gene: 0. CDR3 in amino acids: CAWSTGGSYEQYF. CDR3 DNA: TGTGCCTGGAGTACAGGGGGCTCCTACGAGCAGTACTTC. The entire variable domain, with the rest obtained from reference TRBV30 and TRBJ2-7, is as follows: SQTIHQWPATLVQPVGSPLSLECTVEGTSNPNLYWYRQAAGRGLQLLFYSVGIGQISSEVPQNLSASRPQDRQFILSSKKLLLSDSGFYLCAWSTGGSYEQYFGPGTRLTVT.

The V and J genes are TRBV6-2 or TRBV6-3 and TRBJ2-7, with a weak D call TRBD1 (6 bases). The CDR3 is made up of 11 amino acids. V shed 3 bases and J shed 9 bases, with 9 bases lying between them. Germline lookup yields CDR1 MNHEY and CDR2 SVGEGT. The CDR3 coding sequence is TGTGCCAGCAGTTATAGAGGGGGGCAGTACTTC. Its translation: CASSYRGGQYF.

V usage is TRBV6-5 and J usage is TRBJ2-5, with a possible D match to TRBD2 (5 bases). The V end was cut by 7 bases, the J end by 4 bases, with 13 bases between. This CDR3 region has 13 residues. From germline, CDR1 is MNHEY and CDR2 SVGAGI. This CDR3 reads CASTASLAETQYF. CDR3 nucleotide sequence: TGTGCCAGCACCGCTAGCCTGGCAGAGACCCAGTACTTC.

The chain is built from TRBV29-1 and TRBJ2-5; 9 bases fit TRBD1. V lost 7 bases and J lost 7; bases outside the gene matches: 13. CDR1 is SQVTM, CDR2 ANQGSEA, per germline. CDR3 length: 14 amino acids. The CDR3 region is CSADGGTGLLTQYF. The CDR3 nucleotides read TGCAGCGCCGATGGGGGGACAGGGCTTTTGACCCAGTACTTC.

This rearrangement joins TRBV7-2 to TRBJ2-5; D might be TRBD1 (6 bases). Germline V gives CDR1 SGHTA, CDR2 FQGNSA. V was clipped by 8 bases and J by 2 bases, with 12 bases between them. The CDR3 runs 13 residues. CDR3 residues: CASSRTAQETQYF. DNA for the CDR3: TGTGCCAGCTCCCGGACAGCTCAAGAGACCCAGTACTTC. The whole variable domain, remainder taken from reference TRBV7-2 and TRBJ2-5, is GAGVSQSPSNKVTEKGKDVELRCDPISGHTALYWYRQSLGQGLEFLIYFQGNSAPDKSGLPSDRFSAERTGGSVSTLTIQRTQQEDSAVYLCASSRTAQETQYFGPGTRLLVL.

This clone was observed a single time. The chain uses TRBV18 and TRBJ2-7, with 9 bases that match TRBD1. CDR3 size: 15 residues. The germline V gene has CDR1 KGHSH and CDR2 LQKENI. Trimming removed 2 bases from V and 1 base from J; junction bases left unmatched: 3. The CDR3 nucleotides are TGTGCCAGCTCACCAGTGGGACAGGGTTCCTACGAGCAGTACTTC. It yields the protein CASSPVGQGSYEQYF.

The chain joins TRBV27 to TRBJ2-7, with D possibly matching TRBD2 (6 bases). The CDR3 extends over 15 amino acids. Germline CDR1 and CDR2: MNHEY and SMNVEV (reference sequence). V dropped 3 bases and J dropped 0 bases, with 12 bases sitting between them. The CDR3 loop reads CASSFAGPLSYEQYF. CDR3 in DNA: TGTGCCAGCAGTTTCGCGGGGCCCCTCTCCTACGAGCAGTACTTC.

The chain carries TRBV7-3 and TRBJ2-1, with 12 bases identical to TRBD2. From germline, CDR1 is SGHTA and CDR2 FQGTGA. The CDR3 has 16 amino acids. V gave up 5 bases and J gave up 2 bases; unmatched junction bases: 4. The CDR3: CASSRASGGAYNEQFF. The DNA for the CDR3 is TGTGCCAGCAGCCGTGCTAGCGGGGGGGCCTACAATGAGCAGTTCTTC.

The chain couples TRBV6-4 to TRBJ2-1, with 8 bases that match TRBD2. The V and J ends lost 4 bases and 1 base, in that order; junction bases with no gene match: 3. Looked up from germline, CDR1 is MRHNA and CDR2 is SNTAGT. The length of the CDR3 is 15 residues. This chain's CDR3 is CASSGASGSYNEQFF. CDR3 bases: TGTGCCAGCAGTGGGGCTAGCGGGTCCTACAATGAGCAGTTCTTC.

This clone has a single count. The rearrangement links TRBV11-2 to TRBJ2-1; D call uncertain. Between the trimmed V and J ends, which lost 2 bases and 6 bases, there was a span of 11 bases. The germline V gene has CDR1 SGHAT and CDR2 FQNNGV. CDR3 size: 14 residues. This chain's CDR3 is CASSLRTSSNEQFF. The CDR3 DNA is TGTGCCAGCAGCTTAAGAACCAGTTCCAATGAGCAGTTCTTC.

The chain links TRBV18 to TRBJ1-2, with 7 bases matching TRBD1. CDR1 and CDR2 (germline): KGHSH, LQKENI. The CDR3 has 13 amino acids. V gave up 6 bases and J gave up 5 bases; unmatched junction bases: 6. Written as DNA, the CDR3 is TGTGCCAGCTCGCTACCGACAGGGTATGGCTACACCTTC. Its translation: CASSLPTGYGYTF. Based on the CDR3 plus reference TRBV18 and TRBJ1-2, the full variable domain is NAGVMQNPRHLVRRRGQEARLRCSPMKGHSHVYWYRQLPEEGLKFMVYLQKENIIDESGMPKERFSAEFPKEGPSILRIQQVVRGDSAAYFCASSLPTGYGYTFGSGTRLTVV.

This clone was seen a few times. The chain carries TRBV27 and TRBJ2-1, with TRBD2 identical over 7 bases. The CDR3 extends over 14 amino acids. Germline loops: CDR1 MNHEY, CDR2 SMNVEV (reference sequence). With V trimmed by 7 bases and J by 7 bases, 10 bases remained unmatched. CDR3: CASTRRLAANEQFF. The CDR3 DNA reads TGTGCCAGCACCAGGCGACTAGCTGCAAATGAGCAGTTCTTC.

This clone was picked up a small number of times. The V gene is TRBV7-6, the J gene TRBJ2-5, with a tentative D call TRBD2 (5 bases). Germline values: CDR1 SGHVS, CDR2 FNYEAQ. The CDR3 extends over 11 amino acids. V dropped 8 bases and J dropped 4 bases, with 8 bases sitting between them. The CDR3 sequence: CASSRGETQYF. CDR3 sequence (DNA): TGTGCCAGCTCACGGGGAGAGACCCAGTACTTC.

This rearrangement joins TRBV19 to TRBJ1-2; D perhaps matches TRBD1 (5 bases). Germline CDR1 is LNHDA and CDR2 is SQIVND (reference sequence). This CDR3 has 13 amino acids. V lost 5 bases, J lost 8 bases, and 15 bases lay in between. The CDR3, as DNA: TGTGCCAGTAGTTTTAACGGAGGGGAAGGCTACACCTTC. It yields the protein CASSFNGGEGYTF.

The chain employs TRBV5-1 and TRBJ2-5, with D possibly matching TRBD2 (6 bases). V lost 0 bases, J lost 1 base, and 7 bases lay in between. The CDR3 extends over 14 amino acids. The germline V gene has CDR1 SGHRS and CDR2 YFSETQ. DNA of the CDR3: TGCGCCAGCAGCTTGGTGGGAGGCCAAGAGACCCAGTACTTC. As protein: CASSLVGGQETQYF.

This sequence joins TRBV4-3 and TRBJ1-1; D gene uncertain. Germline V gene lookup returns CDR1 LGHNA and CDR2 YSLEER. The CDR3 contains 15 residues. V lost 4 bases and J lost 0, with 12 bases in between. CDR3 in DNA: TGCGCCAGCAGCCCTCAGACTGGTTTGAACACTGAAGCTTTCTTT. Amino acid sequence: CASSPQTGLNTEAFF.

V is TRBV6-6 and J is TRBJ1-5; the D is unclear. Germline lookup yields CDR1 MNHNY and CDR2 SVGAGI (reference sequence). Trimming shortened V by 2 bases and J by 4 bases, and 9 bases separated the two germline ends. The CDR3 contains 14 residues. This CDR3 is CASSYPETNQPQHF. CDR3 DNA: TGTGCCAGCAGTTACCCCGAGACTAATCAGCCCCAGCATTTT.

The rearrangement links TRBV7-9 to TRBJ1-2, with no clear D. The germline V gene has CDR1 SEHNR and CDR2 FQNEAQ (reference sequence). Trimming stripped 6 bases from V and 14 bases from J, with 22 bases between. CDR3 size: 13 residues. The CDR3 protein is CASSLAIPGRSTF. The CDR3 region has the DNA TGTGCCAGCAGTTTGGCTATCCCGGGGAGGTCGACCTTC. The full variable domain, completed using reference TRBV7-9 and TRBJ1-2, is DTGVSQNPRHKITKRGQNVTFRCDPISEHNRLYWYRQTLGQGPEFLTYFQNEAQLEKSRLLSDRFSAERPKGSFSTLEIQRTEQGDSAMYLCASSLAIPGRSTFGSGTRLTVV.